These 8 T cell receptor beta chains were sequenced from one sample in a study of patients and donors after allogeneic stem cell transplantation. TCRdb analysed the RT-PCR reads with MiXCR anew, one entry per CDR3 protein. The repertoire holds approximately 88,000 distinct CDR3 sequences, with roughly 5.2% as singletons. The sequenced sample was blood, either unsorted or a sorted T cell fraction (not recorded which). The receptors were sampled from a human donor who was either an allogeneic HSCT recipient or a stem cell or donor lymphocyte infusion donor (not recorded which). It is not recorded whose cells these are; they may come from a transplant donor.

This clonotype has a count of ten or more. V and J are TRBV15 and TRBJ1-1; tentative D call: TRBD1 (5 bases). V lost 3 bases and J 1 base, leaving 6 bases between the germline ends. Per germline, CDR1 LNHNV and CDR2 YYDKDF (reference sequence). This CDR3 comprises 13 residues. The chain's CDR3 is CATSRDTNTEAFF. As DNA, the CDR3 is TGTGCCACCAGCAGGGACACGAACACTGAAGCTTTCTTT.

At least ten counts were recorded for this clonotype. The CDR3 coding sequence is TGTGCCAGCAGCTTTGATTACAATGAGCAGTTCTTC. It codes for CASSFDYNEQFF. This chain connects TRBV7-9 to TRBJ2-1, with D uncertain. This CDR3 region has 12 residues. The ends were cut back, 3 bases at V and 4 bases at J, with 4 bases in the middle. The germline V gene has CDR1 SEHNR and CDR2 FQNEAQ (reference sequence).

At least ten counts were recorded for this clonotype. This chain links TRBV20-1 with TRBJ1-1; tentative D call: TRBD1 (5 bases). Trimming shortened V by 3 bases and J by 1 base, and 12 bases separated the two germline ends. The CDR3 contains 14 residues. From germline, CDR1 is DFQATT and CDR2 SNEGSKA (reference sequence). The CDR3 loop reads CSASRLGANTEAFF. Written as DNA, the CDR3 is TGCAGTGCTAGCCGCCTCGGGGCGAACACTGAAGCTTTCTTT.

This clonotype occurred a few times. The V gene is TRBV27, the J gene TRBJ2-5; 14 bases match TRBD2. CDR3 size: 16 residues. V lost 5 bases to trimming and J lost 5 bases; unmatched junction nucleotides: 7. Germline values: CDR1 MNHEY, CDR2 SMNVEV (reference sequence). The CDR3 DNA reads as TGTGCCAGCAGTCCCCGACTAGCGGGAGGGCTTGAGACCCAGTACTTC. The encoded protein is CASSPRLAGGLETQYF.

About this clonotype itself: Since a much larger clone is just one base distant, this may be a read error. V usage is TRBV2 and J usage is TRBJ2-5; the D is unclear. The germline gives CDR1 SNHLY, CDR2 FYNNEI. The CDR3 extends over 10 amino acids. The CDR3 spells CASSSETRYF. CDR3 nucleotides: TGTGCCAGCTCCAGCGAGACCCGGTACTTC.

In its sample, this clonotype was seen many times. This chain uses TRBV19 with TRBJ2-2; a weak D match, TRBD2 (6 bases). There are 14 residues in the CDR3. Between the trimmed V and J ends, which lost 7 bases and 6 bases, there was a span of 15 bases. CDR1 is LNHDA and CDR2 is SQIVND in the germline V gene (reference sequence). The CDR3 sequence is CASKDGSFPGELFF. CDR3 in DNA: TGTGCCAGTAAGGACGGGAGTTTCCCCGGGGAGCTGTTTTTT.

This clonotype has at least ten counts. The V and J genes are TRBV27 and TRBJ2-1; 7 nucleotides match TRBD1. This CDR3 region has 15 residues. Germline values: CDR1 MNHEY, CDR2 SMNVEV (reference sequence). The V gene end was trimmed by 8 bases and the J gene end by 4 bases; junction bases not matched to a gene: 11. The CDR3 loop is CASLTGNGPYNEQFF. In DNA form, the CDR3 reads TGTGCCAGCTTGACAGGGAACGGCCCATACAATGAGCAGTTCTTC.

This clonotype came up many times. This chain joins TRBV20-1 and TRBJ1-2; 7 bases line up with TRBD1. This CDR3 region has 16 residues. Trimming at V came to 4 bases and at J to 7 bases, leaving 18 bases not matched to a gene. Per the germline V gene, CDR1 is DFQATT and CDR2 is SNEGSKA (reference sequence). CDR3 region: CSATSGGWDRSRGYTF. CDR3 nucleotide sequence: TGCAGTGCTACCTCAGGGGGTTGGGATAGATCGCGTGGCTACACCTTC.